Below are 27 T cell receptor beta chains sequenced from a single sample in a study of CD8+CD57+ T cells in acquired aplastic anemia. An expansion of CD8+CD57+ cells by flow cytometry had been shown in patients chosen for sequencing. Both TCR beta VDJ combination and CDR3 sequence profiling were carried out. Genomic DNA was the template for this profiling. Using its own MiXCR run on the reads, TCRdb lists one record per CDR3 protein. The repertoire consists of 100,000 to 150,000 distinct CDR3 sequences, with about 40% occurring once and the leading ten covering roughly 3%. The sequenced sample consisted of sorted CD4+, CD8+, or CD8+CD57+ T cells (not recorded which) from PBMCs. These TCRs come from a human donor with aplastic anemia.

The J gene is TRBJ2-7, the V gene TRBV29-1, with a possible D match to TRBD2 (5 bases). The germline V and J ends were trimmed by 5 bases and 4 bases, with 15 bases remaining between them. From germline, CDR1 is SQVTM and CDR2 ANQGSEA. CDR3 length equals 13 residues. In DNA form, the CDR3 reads TGCAGCGTTAAAGCCGGGATTAATTACGAGCAGTACTTC. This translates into CSVKAGINYEQYF.

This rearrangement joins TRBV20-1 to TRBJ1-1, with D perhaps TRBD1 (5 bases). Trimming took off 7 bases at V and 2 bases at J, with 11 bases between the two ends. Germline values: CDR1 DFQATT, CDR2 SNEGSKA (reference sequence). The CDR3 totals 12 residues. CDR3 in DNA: TGCAGTGTAGGGGCAGTTAACACTGAAGCTTTCTTT. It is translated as CSVGAVNTEAFF.

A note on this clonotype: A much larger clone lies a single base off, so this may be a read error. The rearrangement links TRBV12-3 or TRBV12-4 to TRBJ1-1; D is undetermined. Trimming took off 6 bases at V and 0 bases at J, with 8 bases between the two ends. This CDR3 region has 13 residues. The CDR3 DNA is TGTGCCAGCAGCATTAACATGAACACTGAAGCTTTCTTT. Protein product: CASSINMNTEAFF.

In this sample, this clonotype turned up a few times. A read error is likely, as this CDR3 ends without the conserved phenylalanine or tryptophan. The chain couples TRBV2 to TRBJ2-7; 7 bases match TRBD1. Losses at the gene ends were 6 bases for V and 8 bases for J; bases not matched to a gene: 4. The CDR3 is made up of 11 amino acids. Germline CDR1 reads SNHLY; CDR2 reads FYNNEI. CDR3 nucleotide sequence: TGTGCCAGCAGACAGGGGAACAAGCAGTACTGC. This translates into CASRQGNKQYC.

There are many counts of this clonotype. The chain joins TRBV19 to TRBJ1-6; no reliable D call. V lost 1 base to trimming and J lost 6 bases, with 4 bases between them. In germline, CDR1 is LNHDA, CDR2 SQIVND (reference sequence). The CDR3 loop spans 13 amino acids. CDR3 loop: CASSIGPNSPLHF. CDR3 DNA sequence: TGTGCCAGTAGTATAGGCCCTAATTCACCCCTCCACTTT.

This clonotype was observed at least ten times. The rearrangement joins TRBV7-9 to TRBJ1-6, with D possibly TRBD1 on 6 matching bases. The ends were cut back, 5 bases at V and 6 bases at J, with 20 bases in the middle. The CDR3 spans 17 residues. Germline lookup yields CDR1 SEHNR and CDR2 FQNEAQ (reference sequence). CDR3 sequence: CASSAPRRGGPNSPLHF. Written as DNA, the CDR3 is TGTGCCAGCAGCGCGCCACGCAGGGGAGGACCTAATTCACCCCTCCACTTT.

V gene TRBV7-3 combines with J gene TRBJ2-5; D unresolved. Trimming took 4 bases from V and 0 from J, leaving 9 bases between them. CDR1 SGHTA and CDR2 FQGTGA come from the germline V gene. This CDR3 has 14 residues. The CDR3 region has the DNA TGTGCCAGCAGCTCACGTGGGTACCAAGAGACCCAGTACTTC. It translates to CASSSRGYQETQYF.

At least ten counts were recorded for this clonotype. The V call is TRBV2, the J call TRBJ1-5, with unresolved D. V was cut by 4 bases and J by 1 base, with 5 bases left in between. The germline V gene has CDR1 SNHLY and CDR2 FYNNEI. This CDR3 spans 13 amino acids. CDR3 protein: CASSGGSNQPQHF. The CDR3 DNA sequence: TGTGCCAGCAGTGGGGGAAGCAATCAGCCCCAGCATTTT.

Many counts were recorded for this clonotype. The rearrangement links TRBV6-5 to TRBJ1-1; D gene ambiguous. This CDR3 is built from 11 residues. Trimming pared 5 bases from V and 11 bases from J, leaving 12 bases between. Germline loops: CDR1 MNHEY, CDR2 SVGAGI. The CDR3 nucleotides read TGTGCCAGCAGTAACGGGCAGAGGGCTTTCTTT. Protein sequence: CASSNGQRAFF.

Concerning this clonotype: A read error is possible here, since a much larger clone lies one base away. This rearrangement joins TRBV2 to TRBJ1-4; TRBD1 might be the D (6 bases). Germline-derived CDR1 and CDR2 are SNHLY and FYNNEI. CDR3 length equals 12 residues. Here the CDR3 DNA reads TGTACCAGCGGGGACAATCCAGAAAAACTGTTTTTT. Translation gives CTSGDNPEKLFF.

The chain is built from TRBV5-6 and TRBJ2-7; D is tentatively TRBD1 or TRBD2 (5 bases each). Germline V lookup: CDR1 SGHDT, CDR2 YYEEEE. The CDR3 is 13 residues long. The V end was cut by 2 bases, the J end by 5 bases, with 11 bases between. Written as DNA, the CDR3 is TGTGCCAGCAGCTTAGCGAGGGGAGACGAGCAGTACTTC. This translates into CASSLARGDEQYF.

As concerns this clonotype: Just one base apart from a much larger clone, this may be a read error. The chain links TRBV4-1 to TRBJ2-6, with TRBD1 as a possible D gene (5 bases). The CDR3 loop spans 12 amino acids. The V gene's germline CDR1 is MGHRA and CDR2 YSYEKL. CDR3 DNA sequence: TGCGCCAGCAGGGCTGGGGCCAACGTCCTGGCTTTC. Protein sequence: CASRAGANVLAF.

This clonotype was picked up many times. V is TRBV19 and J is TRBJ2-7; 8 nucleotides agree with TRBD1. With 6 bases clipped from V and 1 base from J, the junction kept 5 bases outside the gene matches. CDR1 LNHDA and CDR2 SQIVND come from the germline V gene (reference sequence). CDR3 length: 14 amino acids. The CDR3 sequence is CASRKDRASYEQYF. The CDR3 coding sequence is TGTGCCAGTAGGAAGGACAGGGCGTCCTACGAGCAGTACTTC.

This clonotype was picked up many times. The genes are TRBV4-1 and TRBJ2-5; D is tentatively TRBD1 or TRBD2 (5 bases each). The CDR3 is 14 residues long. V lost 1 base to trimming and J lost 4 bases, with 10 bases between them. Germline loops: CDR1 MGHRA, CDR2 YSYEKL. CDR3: CASSQGGGRETQYF. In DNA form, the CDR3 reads TGCGCCAGCAGCCAAGGTGGGGGTCGAGAGACCCAGTACTTC.

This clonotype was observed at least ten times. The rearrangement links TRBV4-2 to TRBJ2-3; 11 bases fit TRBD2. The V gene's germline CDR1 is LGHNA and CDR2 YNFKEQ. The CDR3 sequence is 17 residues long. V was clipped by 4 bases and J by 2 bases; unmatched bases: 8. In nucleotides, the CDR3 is TGTGCCAGCAGCCCAGGGGCACTAGCGGGGGTCACAGATACGCAGTATTTT. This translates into CASSPGALAGVTDTQYF.

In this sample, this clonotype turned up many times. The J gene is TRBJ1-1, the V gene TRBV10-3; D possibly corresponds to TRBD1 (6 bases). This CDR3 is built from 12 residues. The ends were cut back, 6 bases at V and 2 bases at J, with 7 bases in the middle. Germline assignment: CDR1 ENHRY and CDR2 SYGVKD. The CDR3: CAIRGANTEAFF. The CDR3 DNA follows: TGTGCCATCAGGGGGGCTAACACTGAAGCTTTCTTT.

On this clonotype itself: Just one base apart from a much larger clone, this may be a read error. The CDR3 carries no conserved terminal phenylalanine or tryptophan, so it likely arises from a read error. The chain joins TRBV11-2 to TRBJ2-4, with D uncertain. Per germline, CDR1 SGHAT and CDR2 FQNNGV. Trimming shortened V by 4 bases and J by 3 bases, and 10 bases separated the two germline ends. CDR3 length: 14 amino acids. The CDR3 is CASSSAWGKNIQYS. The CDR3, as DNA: TGTGCCAGCAGCTCCGCCTGGGGCAAAAACATTCAGTACTCC.

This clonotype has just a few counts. The CDR3 protein is CASRHQVRRGAFF. CDR3 nucleotides: TGTGCCAGCAGGCACCAGGTTCGTAGGGGGGCTTTCTTT. The chain carries TRBV2 and TRBJ1-1; D might be TRBD1 (6 bases). V lost 6 bases and J 11 bases, leaving 19 bases between the germline ends. From germline, CDR1 is SNHLY and CDR2 FYNNEI. This CDR3 comprises 13 residues.

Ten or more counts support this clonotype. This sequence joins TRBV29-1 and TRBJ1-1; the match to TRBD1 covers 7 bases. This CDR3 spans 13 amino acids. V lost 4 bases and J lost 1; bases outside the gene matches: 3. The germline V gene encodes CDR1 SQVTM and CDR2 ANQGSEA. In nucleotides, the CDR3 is TGCAGCGTTGTGGGACAGTGGAACACTGAAGCTTTCTTT. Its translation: CSVVGQWNTEAFF.

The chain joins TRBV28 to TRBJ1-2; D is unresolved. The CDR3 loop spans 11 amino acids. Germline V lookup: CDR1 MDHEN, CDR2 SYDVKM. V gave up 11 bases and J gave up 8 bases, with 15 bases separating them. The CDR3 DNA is TGTGCCGGCACCCAAGGGAGCGGCTACACCTTC. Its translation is CAGTQGSGYTF.

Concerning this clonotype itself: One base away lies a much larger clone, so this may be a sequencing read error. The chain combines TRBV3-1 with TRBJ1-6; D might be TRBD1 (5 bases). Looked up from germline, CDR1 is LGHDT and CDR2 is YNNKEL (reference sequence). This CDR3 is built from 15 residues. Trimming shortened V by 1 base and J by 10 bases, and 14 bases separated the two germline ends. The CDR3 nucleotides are TGTGCCAGCAGCCAAGGATGGGCAGGGCAATCACCCCTCCACTTT. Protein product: CASSQGWAGQSPLHF.

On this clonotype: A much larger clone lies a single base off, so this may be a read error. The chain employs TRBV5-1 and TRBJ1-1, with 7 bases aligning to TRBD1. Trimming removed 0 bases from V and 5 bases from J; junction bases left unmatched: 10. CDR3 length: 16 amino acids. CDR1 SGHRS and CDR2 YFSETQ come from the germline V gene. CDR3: CASSLETVQGRTEAFF. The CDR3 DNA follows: TGCGCCAGCAGCTTGGAAACGGTACAGGGGCGGACTGAAGCTTTCTTT.

In DNA, the CDR3 is TGTGCCACCAAAGAGGGGCGGATAACCTACGAGCAGTACTTC. Encoded protein: CATKEGRITYEQYF. The genes are TRBV15 and TRBJ2-7; the D call may be TRBD1 or TRBD2 (5 bases each). This CDR3 has 14 amino acids. Trimming cost V 7 bases and J 2 bases, with 15 bases left between them. Germline-derived CDR1 and CDR2 are LNHNV and YYDKDF (reference sequence).

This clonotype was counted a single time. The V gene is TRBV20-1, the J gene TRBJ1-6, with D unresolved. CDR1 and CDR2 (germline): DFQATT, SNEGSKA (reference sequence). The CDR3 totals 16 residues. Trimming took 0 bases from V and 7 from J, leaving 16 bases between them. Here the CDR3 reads CSARDIGESVNSPLHF. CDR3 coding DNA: TGCAGTGCTAGAGATATTGGGGAGTCGGTGAATTCACCCCTCCACTTT.

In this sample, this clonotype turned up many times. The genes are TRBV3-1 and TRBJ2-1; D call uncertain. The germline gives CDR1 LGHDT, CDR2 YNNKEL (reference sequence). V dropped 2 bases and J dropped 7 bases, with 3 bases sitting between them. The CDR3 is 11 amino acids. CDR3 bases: TGTGCCAGCAGCCAATGGAATGAGCAGTTCTTC. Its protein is CASSQWNEQFF.

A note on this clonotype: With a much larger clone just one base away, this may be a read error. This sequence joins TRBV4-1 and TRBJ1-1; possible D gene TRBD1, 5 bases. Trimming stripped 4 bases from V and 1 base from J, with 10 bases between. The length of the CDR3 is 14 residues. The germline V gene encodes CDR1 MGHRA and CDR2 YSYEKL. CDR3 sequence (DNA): TGCGCCAGCAGCCCCGTCCAGGGGAACACTGAAGCTTTCTTT. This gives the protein CASSPVQGNTEAFF.

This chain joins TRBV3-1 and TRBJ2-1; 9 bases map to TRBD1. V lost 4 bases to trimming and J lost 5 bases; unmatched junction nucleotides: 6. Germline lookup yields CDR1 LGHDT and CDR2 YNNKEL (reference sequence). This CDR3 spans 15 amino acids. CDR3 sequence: CASSPGTGSHNEQFF. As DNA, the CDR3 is TGTGCCAGCAGCCCCGGGACAGGGAGCCACAATGAGCAGTTCTTC.